In this sample, the clone carrying this TCR beta chain turned up once. Its antigen is not known. CDR1 SGHRS and CDR2 YFSETQ come from the germline V gene. The ends lost 0 bases at V and 9 bases at J; junction bases unmatched: 3. The CDR3 is 12 residues long. Both 60 Vbeta primers and 13 Jbeta primers went into the PCR. Assay: immunoSEQ multiplex PCR; the TCRdb copy retains only in-frame clones and omits some. The table lists 75,000 to 100,000 clones, over 60% of them singletons. This sample is drawn from a study of cytomegalovirus exposure and HLA in healthy donors. Turning to the study itself: Early released data had 80 million or so unique TCRs, all coming from HLA-typed donors.

Notes on the study in general: Productive status was seen about 87% or about 30% of the time for most TCR beta V segments in an earlier analysis. In vitro experiments confirmed that a few CMV-associated chains were specific for CMV antigens.

At collection, donors were nominally healthy, but unrecorded immune exposures were probable. Sequencing used PBMCs. The chain has TRBV5-1 and TRBJ2-7, with TRBD2 matching over 7 bases. The source is a man aged 55 to 70 in good health and CMV-seropositive. The CDR3 nucleotides are TGCGCCAGCAGCTTGGTGGGGGGGACGCAGTACTTC. The encoded protein is CASSLVGGTQYF.